This note documents a single T cell receptor (beta chain) sequence. This clonotype was detected a few times. Which antigen it targets is not known. Base-call qualities are not available, and no considerably larger clone is one nucleotide away. CDR1 and CDR2 were assigned from the germline V gene as MDHEN and SYDVKM. Reading from cysteine to phenylalanine, the CDR3 counts 14 amino acids. Only the CDR3 part of the read is kept: 42 bases, read in frame from the first base. Trimming costs V 3 bases and J 7 bases, and their ends lie 13 bases apart. This record comes from a study of response to subunit inactivated influenza vaccine (dated by TCRdb to the late 2010s). Notes on the research overall: The study used deep quantitative T cell receptor repertoire profiling to track responses to a trivalent subunit inactivated influenza vaccine. Findings and caveats that apply to the study as a whole: The authors suggested that each seasonal influenza vaccination may recruit only a limited number of new T cells.

Libraries were prepared through RT-PCR. The listed sequencing device is Illumina HiSeq 2500. The raw public data were reprocessed by TCRdb itself: fastp quality trimming at Q25, MiXCR clonotype calling, in-frame beta chains only. Each CDR3 protein appears once, grouped with its most common genes and DNA. The sample table lists about 540,000 distinct CDR3 sequences, under 30% of them with a count of one. The ten largest clonotypes hold about 2.8% of the sample. These records were also assigned to another study, of T cells expressing NK-cell markers. Drawing on the second study: TCR beta cDNA libraries were made by 5'RACE template switching that added a universal primer site and unique molecular identifiers. Fewer than ten donors provided sorted CD3+CD56+NKG2C+, CD3+CD56+NKG2C- and CD3+CD56-NKG2C+ T-cell subsets, whose TCR beta-chain repertoires were profiled. Of the eight sequenced donors, seven were found to be HCMV-seropositive and one was found to be HCMV-seronegative. To restrict sorting to alphabetaTCR-expressing T cells, an anti-gammadeltaTCR antibody was added in several experiments. In several donors, the dominant CD3+CD56+NKG2C+ clonotypes were among the top 10 CD8+ clonotypes and accounted for 1.0-7.0% of CD8+ T cells. Those dominant clonotypes were again the most abundant among CD3+CD56-NKG2C+ cells in a handful of donors, at about 28.3-60.1%. Whether the expanded NKG2C-expressing T cell clones were specific for HCMV antigens was left unclear. All eight donors whose samples were sequenced were randomly selected healthy volunteers, three of them men and five women. To determine HCMV serostatus, a commercial ELISA kit was used to detect HCMV-specific IgG in serum. Peripheral blood mononuclear cells were isolated from blood by Ficoll density gradient centrifugation. Magnetic immunoseparation with Miltenyi isolation kits was used to isolate CD4+ and CD8+ T cells from PBMC. cDNA synthesis was primed from the TCR beta constant segment, followed by two successive PCR amplification steps. Sequencing of the libraries produced 2 x 150 bp reads on Illumina HiSeq 2000/2500, MiSeq or NextSeq. MIGEC was used to demultiplex reads and group reads by UMI, and MiTCR was used to assemble and quantify clonotypes. To exclude erroneous sequences, any TCR cDNA sequence not supported by at least two reads was discarded. Downstream repertoire analysis used the tcR package, and clonotypes were matched across fractions by CDR3 nucleotide sequence plus V segment. VDJmatch was used to annotate antigen specificity against VDJdb, with one amino acid substitution in CDR3 permitted.

The TCR comes from a man aged 45-65 years who received an inactivated influenza vaccine. Donor details come from another sample of the same person, matched by shared clones. The sequencing here drew on CD4+ T cells sorted from PBMCs, taken approximately 13 days after vaccination. The sequence is built from TRBV28 and TRBJ2-1; D gene: possibly TRBD2, on 5 matching bases. The nucleotide sequence is given as TGTGCCAGCAGTTTGGGTTCCCCGGGAAATGAGCAGTTCTTC. Its translation reads: CASSLGSPGNEQFF.